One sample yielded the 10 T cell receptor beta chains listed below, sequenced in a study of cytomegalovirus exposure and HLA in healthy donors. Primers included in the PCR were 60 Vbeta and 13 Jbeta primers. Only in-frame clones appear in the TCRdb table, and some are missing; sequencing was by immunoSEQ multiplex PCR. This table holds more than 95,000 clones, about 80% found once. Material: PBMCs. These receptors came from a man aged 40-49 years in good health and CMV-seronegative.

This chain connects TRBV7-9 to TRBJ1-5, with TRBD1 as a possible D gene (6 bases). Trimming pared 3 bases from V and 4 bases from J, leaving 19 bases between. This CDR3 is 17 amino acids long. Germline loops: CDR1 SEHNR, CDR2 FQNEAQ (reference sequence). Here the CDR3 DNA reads TGTGCCAGCAGCTTGCAAAATACCGGGACAAGAAATCAGCCCCAGCATTTT. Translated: CASSLQNTGTRNQPQHF.

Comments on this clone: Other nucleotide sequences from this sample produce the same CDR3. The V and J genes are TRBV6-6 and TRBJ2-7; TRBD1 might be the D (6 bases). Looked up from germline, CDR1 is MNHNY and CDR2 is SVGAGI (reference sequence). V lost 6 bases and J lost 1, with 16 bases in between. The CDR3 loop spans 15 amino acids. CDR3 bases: TGTGCCAGCAGAGCTGGGCCAGGGGTGTCCTACGAGCAGTACTTC. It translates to CASRAGPGVSYEQYF.

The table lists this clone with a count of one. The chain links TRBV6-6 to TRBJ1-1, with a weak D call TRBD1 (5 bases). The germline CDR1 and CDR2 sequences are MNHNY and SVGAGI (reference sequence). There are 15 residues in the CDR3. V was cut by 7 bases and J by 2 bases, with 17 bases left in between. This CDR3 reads CASNAGGGLNTEAFF. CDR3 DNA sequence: TGTGCCAGCAACGCTGGGGGGGGTTTAAACACTGAAGCTTTCTTT.

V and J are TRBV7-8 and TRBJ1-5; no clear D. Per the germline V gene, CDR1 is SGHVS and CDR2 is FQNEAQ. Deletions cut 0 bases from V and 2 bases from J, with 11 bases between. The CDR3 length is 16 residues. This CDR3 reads CASSLARGQRNQPQHF. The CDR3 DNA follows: TGTGCCAGCAGCTTAGCGCGGGGTCAACGCAATCAGCCCCAGCATTTT. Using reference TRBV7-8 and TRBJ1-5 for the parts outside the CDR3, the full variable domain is GAGVSQSPRYKVAKRGQDVALRCDPISGHVSLFWYQQALGQGPEFLTYFQNEAQLDKSGLPSDRFFAERPEGSVSTLKIQRTQQEDSAVYLCASSLARGQRNQPQHFGDGTRLSIL.

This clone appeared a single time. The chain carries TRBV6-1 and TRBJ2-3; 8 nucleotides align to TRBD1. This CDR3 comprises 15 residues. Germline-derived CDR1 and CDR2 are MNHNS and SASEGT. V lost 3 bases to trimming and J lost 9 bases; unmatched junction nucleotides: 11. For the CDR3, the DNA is TGTGCCAGCAGTGACCAGGGGGCGGCGATTGAAACGCAGTATTTT. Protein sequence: CASSDQGAAIETQYF.

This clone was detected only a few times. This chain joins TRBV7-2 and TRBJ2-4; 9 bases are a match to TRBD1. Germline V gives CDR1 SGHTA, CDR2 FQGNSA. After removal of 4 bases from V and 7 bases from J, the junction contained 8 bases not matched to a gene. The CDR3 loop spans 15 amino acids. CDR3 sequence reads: CASSSPGQGTNIQYF. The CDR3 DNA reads TGTGCCAGCAGCTCGCCGGGACAGGGCACGAACATTCAGTACTTC.

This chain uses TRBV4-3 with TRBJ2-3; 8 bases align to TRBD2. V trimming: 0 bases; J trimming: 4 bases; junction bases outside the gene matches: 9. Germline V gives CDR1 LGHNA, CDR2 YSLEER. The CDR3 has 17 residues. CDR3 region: CASSQEAGGGRADTQYF. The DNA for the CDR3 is TGCGCCAGCAGCCAAGAGGCGGGCGGGGGGAGGGCAGATACGCAGTATTTT.

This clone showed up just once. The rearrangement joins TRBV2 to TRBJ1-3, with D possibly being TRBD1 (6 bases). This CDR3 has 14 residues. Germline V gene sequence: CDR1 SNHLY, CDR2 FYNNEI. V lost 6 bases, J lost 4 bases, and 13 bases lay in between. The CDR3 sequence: CASRATQGGNTIYF. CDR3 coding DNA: TGTGCCAGCAGAGCTACACAGGGAGGAAACACCATATATTTT. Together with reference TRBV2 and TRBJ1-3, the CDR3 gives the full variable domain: EPEVTQTPSHQVTQMGQEVILRCVPISNHLYFYWYRQILGQKVEFLVSFYNNEISEKSEIFDDQFSVERPDGSNFTLKIRSTKLEDSAMYFCASRATQGGNTIYFGEGSWLTVV.

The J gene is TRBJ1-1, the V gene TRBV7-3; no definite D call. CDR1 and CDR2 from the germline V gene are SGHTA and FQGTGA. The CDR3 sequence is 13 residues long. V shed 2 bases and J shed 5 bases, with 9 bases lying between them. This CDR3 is CASSLASGTEAFF. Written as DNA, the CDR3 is TGTGCCAGCAGCTTAGCTTCGGGGACTGAAGCTTTCTTT.

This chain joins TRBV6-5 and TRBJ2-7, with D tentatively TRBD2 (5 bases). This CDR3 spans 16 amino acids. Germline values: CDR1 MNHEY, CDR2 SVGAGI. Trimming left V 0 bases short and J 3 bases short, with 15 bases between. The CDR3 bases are TGTGCCAGCAGTTACTCTCAACAACTAGGGTTCTACGAGCAGTACTTC. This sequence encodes CASSYSQQLGFYEQYF.